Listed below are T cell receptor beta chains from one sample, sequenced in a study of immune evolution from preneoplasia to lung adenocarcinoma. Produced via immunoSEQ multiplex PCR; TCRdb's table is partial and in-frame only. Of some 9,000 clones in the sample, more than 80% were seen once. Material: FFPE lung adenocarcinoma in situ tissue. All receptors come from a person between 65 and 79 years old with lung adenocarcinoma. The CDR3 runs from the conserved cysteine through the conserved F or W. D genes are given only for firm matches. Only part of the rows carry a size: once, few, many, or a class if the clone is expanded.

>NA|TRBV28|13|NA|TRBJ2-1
CASSLESLSEQFF
TGTGCCAGCAGTTTAGAGTCCCTTAGCGAGCAGTTCTTC
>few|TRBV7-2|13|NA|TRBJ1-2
CASSLGGVTGYTF
TGTGCCAGCAGCTTAGGAGGGGTAACGGGCTACACCTTC
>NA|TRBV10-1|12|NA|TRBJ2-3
CASSRTRDTQYF
TGCGCCAGCAGTCGTACACGGGATACGCAGTATTTT
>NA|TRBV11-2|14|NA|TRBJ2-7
CASSSRSGFYEQYF
TGTGCCAGCAGCTCCCGTAGCGGTTTTTACGAGCAGTACTTC
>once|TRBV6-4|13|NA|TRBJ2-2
CASREQNTGEPFF
TGTGCCAGCCGGGAGCAGAACACCGGGGAGCCGTTTTTT
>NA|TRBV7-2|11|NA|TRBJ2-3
CASGDTDTQYF
TGTGCCAGCGGGGACACAGATACGCAGTATTTT
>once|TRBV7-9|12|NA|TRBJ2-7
CASSPDAYEQYF
TGTGCCAGCAGCCCGGATGCCTACGAGCAGTACTTC
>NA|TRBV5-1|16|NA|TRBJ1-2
CASSLVATGRSDGYTF
TGCGCCAGCAGCTTGGTGGCCACAGGCCGATCGGATGGCTACACCTTC
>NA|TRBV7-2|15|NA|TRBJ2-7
CASTLWLGGALEQYF
TGTGCCAGCACCCTGTGGTTGGGGGGGGCCCTCGAGCAGTACTTC
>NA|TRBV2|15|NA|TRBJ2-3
CAIPLVFGDTDTQYF
TGTGCCATCCCACTCGTATTCGGGGACACAGATACGCAGTATTTT
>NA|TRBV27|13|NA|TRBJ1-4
CASSLLGGEKLFF
TGTGCCAGCAGTTTATTGGGGGGTGAAAAACTGTTTTTT
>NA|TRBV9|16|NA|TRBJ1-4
CASSVRGSATNEKLFF
TGTGCCAGCAGCGTCCGCGGGTCTGCAACTAATGAAAAACTGTTTTTT
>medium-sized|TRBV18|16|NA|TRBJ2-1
CASSPPTRGRYNEQFF
TGTGCCAGCTCACCCCCGACGAGGGGCCGTTACAATGAGCAGTTCTTC
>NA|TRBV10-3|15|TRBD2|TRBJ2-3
CAITERGLASDTQYF
TGTGCCATCACCGAGCGGGGACTAGCATCAGATACGCAGTATTTT
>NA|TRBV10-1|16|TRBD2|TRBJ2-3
CASSDGLAGSTDTQYF
TGCGCCAGCAGTGATGGGCTAGCGGGGAGCACAGATACGCAGTATTTT
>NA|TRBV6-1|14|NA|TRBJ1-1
CASSEEYSNTEAFF
TGTGCCAGCAGTGAGGAGTATTCGAACACTGAAGCTTTCTTT
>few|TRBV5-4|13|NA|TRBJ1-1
CASSLNLATEAFF
TGTGCCAGCAGCCTCAACCTTGCCACTGAAGCTTTCTTT
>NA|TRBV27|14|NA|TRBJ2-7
CASSLSGSSYEQYF
TGTGCCAGCAGCCTTAGCGGCAGCTCCTACGAGCAGTACTTC
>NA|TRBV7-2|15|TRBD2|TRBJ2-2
CASSLSGGLGGELFF
TGTGCCAGCAGCTTATCGGGGGGACTAGGCGGGGAGCTGTTTTTT
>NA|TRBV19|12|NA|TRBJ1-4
CASRGPHEKLFF
TGTGCCAGTAGGGGGCCACATGAAAAACTGTTTTTT
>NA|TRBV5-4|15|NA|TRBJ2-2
CASSHGKGSTGELFF
TGTGCCAGCAGCCACGGGAAGGGGAGCACCGGGGAGCTGTTTTTT
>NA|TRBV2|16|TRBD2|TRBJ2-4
CASSEMGGGAKNIQYF
TGTGCCAGCAGTGAGATGGGCGGGGGGGCCAAAAACATTCAGTACTTC
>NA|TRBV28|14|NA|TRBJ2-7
CASSPPTATYEQYF
TGTGCCAGCAGCCCTCCGACAGCTACCTACGAGCAGTACTTC
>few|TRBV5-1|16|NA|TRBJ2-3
CASSLLVTPGTDTQYF
TGCGCCAGCAGCTTATTGGTAACCCCAGGGACAGATACGCAGTATTTT
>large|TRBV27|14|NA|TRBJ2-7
CASSPRPESFEQYF
TGTGCCAGCAGTCCTCGCCCCGAGAGTTTCGAGCAGTACTTC
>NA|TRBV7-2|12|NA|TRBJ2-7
CASAWDSHEQYF
TGTGCCAGCGCCTGGGACTCCCACGAGCAGTACTTC
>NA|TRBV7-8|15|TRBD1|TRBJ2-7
CASSPRTGGIGEQYF
TGTGCCAGCAGCCCACGGACAGGGGGGATTGGCGAGCAGTACTTC
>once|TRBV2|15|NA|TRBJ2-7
CASNGLGHFQYEQYF
TGTGCCAGCAATGGGTTGGGACATTTTCAATACGAGCAGTACTTC